The next 29 T cell receptor beta chains were all read from a single sample in a study of technical replicates of blood from a few donors. TCRdb keeps only in-frame clones here, not all; method: immunoSEQ multiplex PCR. The sample yields around 65,000 clones, around 87% seen once. Sequencing input: PBMCs. The receptors stem from a human donor in good health. Some clones in this sample may be carry-over from other donors' samples.

This chain uses TRBV7-8 with TRBJ2-5, with 11 bases that match TRBD1. The V and J ends lost 4 bases and 5 bases, in that order; junction bases with no gene match: 6. Germline assignment: CDR1 SGHVS and CDR2 FQNEAQ. CDR3 length: 15 residues. CDR3: CASSWAGQGAETQYF. CDR3 sequence (DNA): TGTGCCAGCAGCTGGGCCGGACAGGGGGCGGAGACCCAGTACTTC.

This clone was found once. The chain links TRBV27 to TRBJ2-2; tentative D call: TRBD2 (6 bases). The CDR3 runs to 15 residues. V was pared by 0 bases and J by 6 bases, with 11 bases between. Per the germline V gene, CDR1 is MNHEY and CDR2 is SMNVEV (reference sequence). CDR3 sequence: CASSLSPGVAGELFF. The CDR3 nucleotides are TGTGCCAGCAGTTTATCCCCGGGGGTGGCCGGGGAGCTGTTTTTT.

CDR3 bases: TGCGCCAGCAGCTTGGGTACTGCTCTCAAGCAGTACTTC. Amino acids: CASSLGTALKQYF. The chain recombines TRBV5-1 with TRBJ2-7; the D is unclear. The CDR3 has 13 residues. Looked up from germline, CDR1 is SGHRS and CDR2 is YFSETQ. Trimming pared 0 bases from V and 8 bases from J, leaving 12 bases between.

The genes are TRBV11-2 and TRBJ2-7; TRBD2 aligns across 13 bases. The germline CDR1 and CDR2 sequences are SGHAT and FQNNGV. There are 15 residues in the CDR3. Trimming removed 1 base from V and 10 bases from J; junction bases left unmatched: 7. The CDR3 protein is CASSLATSGRAAQYF. CDR3 DNA sequence: TGTGCCAGCAGCTTAGCAACTAGCGGGAGGGCCGCCCAGTACTTC.

This chain uses TRBV5-4 with TRBJ1-2; D is undetermined. This CDR3 is 13 amino acids long. Trimming took off 0 bases at V and 5 bases at J, with 8 bases between the two ends. The germline V gene encodes CDR1 SGHNT and CDR2 YYREEE (reference sequence). The DNA for the CDR3 is TGTGCCAGCAGCTTGGGTGGGGAGTATGGCTACACCTTC. Translation gives CASSLGGEYGYTF.

This chain links TRBV4-1 with TRBJ2-1; 16 nucleotides line up with TRBD2. The CDR3 extends over 19 amino acids. Germline V gene data show CDR1 as MGHRA and CDR2 as YSYEKL. V trimming: 4 bases; J trimming: 7 bases; junction bases outside the gene matches: 13. In DNA form, the CDR3 reads TGCGCCAGCAGCCGGGAAGGTGGGACTAGCGGGGGGGGGCGGAATGAGCAGTTCTTC. This translates into CASSREGGTSGGGRNEQFF.

The V gene is TRBV9, the J gene TRBJ1-6, with D hard to call. The V end was cut by 4 bases, the J end by 6 bases, with 8 bases between. The CDR3 consists of 13 residues. CDR1 is SGDLS and CDR2 is YYNGEE in the germline V gene. The CDR3 sequence is CASSQQPNSPLHF. CDR3 DNA sequence: TGTGCCAGCAGCCAACAGCCTAATTCACCCCTCCACTTT. Full variable domain (rest looked up from reference TRBV9 and TRBJ1-6): DSGVTQTPKHLITATGQRVTLRCSPRSGDLSVYWYQQSLDQGLQFLIQYYNGEERAKGNILERFSAQQFPDLHSELNLSSLELGDSALYFCASSQQPNSPLHFGNGTRLTVT.

This chain uses TRBV9 with TRBJ2-2, with D uncertain. Germline-derived CDR1 and CDR2 are SGDLS and YYNGEE. The CDR3 runs 14 residues. The V gene lost 1 base and the J gene lost 3 bases, with 7 bases spanning the gap. For the CDR3, the DNA is TGTGCCAGCAGCGTATCTCCCTACACCGGGGAGCTGTTTTTT. It codes for CASSVSPYTGELFF.

The chain links TRBV19 to TRBJ2-6; D remains unclear. Trimming stripped 0 bases from V and 2 bases from J, with 11 bases between. Germline-derived CDR1 and CDR2 are LNHDA and SQIVND (reference sequence). The CDR3 sequence is 17 residues long. The CDR3 sequence is CASSIDPLSTGANVLTF. The CDR3 DNA reads TGTGCCAGTAGTATAGATCCGTTGAGCACTGGGGCCAACGTCCTGACTTTC.

Here the CDR3 reads CASSYSASSETQYF. The CDR3 DNA follows: TGTGCCAGCAGTTACTCAGCTAGCTCGGAGACCCAGTACTTC. V is TRBV6-6 and J is TRBJ2-5, with D perhaps TRBD2 (5 bases). CDR1 is MNHNY, CDR2 SVGAGI, per germline (reference sequence). Trimming pared 0 bases from V and 5 bases from J, leaving 10 bases between. CDR3 length: 14 amino acids.

V is TRBV5-8 and J is TRBJ1-5; 8 bases line up with TRBD1. The CDR3 contains 14 residues. J lost 5 bases, V lost 3 bases, and 4 bases had no gene match. CDR1 and CDR2 (germline): SGHTS, YDEGEE. CDR3 sequence: CASSWTGIDQPQHF. The DNA of the CDR3 is TGTGCCAGCAGCTGGACAGGGATTGATCAGCCCCAGCATTTT. Complete variable domain (other parts from reference TRBV5-8 and TRBJ1-5): EAGVTQSPTHLIKTRGQQATLRCSPISGHTSVYWYQQALGLGLQFLLWYDEGEERNRGNFPPRFSGRQFPNYSSELNVNALELEDSALYLCASSWTGIDQPQHFGDGTRLSIL.

This chain joins TRBV18 and TRBJ2-7, with 8 nucleotides matching TRBD2. The CDR3 totals 14 residues. Germline-derived CDR1 and CDR2 are KGHSH and LQKENI. The trim removed 10 bases at V and 0 bases at J, leaving 8 bases unmatched. The CDR3 loop is CATKGSGSSYEQYF. The CDR3 nucleotides read TGTGCCACCAAGGGGAGCGGGAGCTCCTACGAGCAGTACTTC.

This clone was observed a few times. J is TRBJ2-3 and V is TRBV30; 9 positions match TRBD2. The CDR3 is 14 residues long. V lost 0 bases, J lost 6 bases, and 4 bases stayed unmatched. Germline V gene data show CDR1 as GTSNPN and CDR2 as SVGIG (reference sequence). The CDR3, as DNA: TGTGCCTGGAGTGTGCTAGCGGGAAGGGATACGCAGTATTTT. Its translation is CAWSVLAGRDTQYF.

This chain connects TRBV7-2 to TRBJ2-3, with 9 positions matching TRBD1. Germline V gives CDR1 SGHTA, CDR2 FQGNSA. The CDR3 extends over 14 amino acids. With V trimmed by 4 bases and J by 5 bases, 4 bases remained unmatched. CDR3 amino acids: CASSSDRGRDTQYF. The CDR3 DNA sequence: TGTGCCAGCAGCTCAGACAGGGGGAGAGATACGCAGTATTTT.

J is TRBJ1-4 and V is TRBV21-1; the DNA was not used to check the table's D call, TRBD1. TRBV21-1 is reported as a pseudogene. The CDR3 length is 15 residues. For the CDR3, the DNA is TGTGCCAGCAGCCCCTTGACAGCAACTAATGAAAAACTGTTTTTT. Its protein is CASSPLTATNEKLFF.

The V call is TRBV6-1, the J call TRBJ2-7, with D maybe TRBD1 (6 bases). There are 14 residues in the CDR3. Germline CDR1 is MNHNS and CDR2 is SASEGT. V lost 10 bases and J 0 bases, leaving 16 bases between the germline ends. The CDR3 reads CATARGPLSYEQYF. CDR3 coding DNA: TGTGCCACCGCCAGGGGTCCCCTCTCCTACGAGCAGTACTTC.

The gene calls are TRBV7-2 and TRBJ1-1; D possibly corresponds to TRBD1 (5 bases). The CDR3 loop spans 13 amino acids. Per the germline V gene, CDR1 is SGHTA and CDR2 is FQGNSA. V lost 6 bases, J lost 1 base, and 9 bases lay in between. The CDR3 DNA follows: TGTGCCAGCAGTAGCGGACAGAACACTGAAGCTTTCTTT. Protein product: CASSSGQNTEAFF. Drawing the rest from reference TRBV7-2 and TRBJ1-1, the complete variable domain is GAGVSQSPSNKVTEKGKDVELRCDPISGHTALYWYRQSLGQGLEFLIYFQGNSAPDKSGLPSDRFSAERTGGSVSTLTIQRTQQEDSAVYLCASSSGQNTEAFFGQGTRLTVV.

The chain carries TRBV6-5 and TRBJ2-7; the D gene is possibly TRBD1 (6 bases). The CDR3 totals 14 residues. V was pared by 4 bases and J by 6 bases, with 16 bases between. Germline V gene lookup returns CDR1 MNHEY and CDR2 SVGAGI. CDR3 region: CASSSGDILGEQYF. As DNA, the CDR3 is TGTGCCAGCAGTTCCGGGGACATCCTTGGCGAGCAGTACTTC.

The V gene is TRBV12-5, the J gene TRBJ2-1, with 14 bases matching TRBD2. This CDR3 is 15 amino acids long. Trimming at V came to 3 bases and at J to 7 bases, leaving 2 bases not matched to a gene. CDR1 is LGHNT, CDR2 FRNRAP, per germline. The CDR3 loop reads CASGFGTSGSNEQFF. The CDR3 region has the DNA TGTGCTAGTGGTTTCGGGACTAGCGGGAGTAATGAGCAGTTCTTC.

The chain recombines TRBV7-3 with TRBJ2-5; 7 bases match TRBD2. This CDR3 has 15 amino acids. CDR1 and CDR2 (germline): SGHTA, FQGTGA. V lost 1 base, J lost 5 bases, and 7 bases stayed unmatched. CDR3 DNA sequence: TGTGCCAGCAGCTTAAGTGGGGGGGAGCTTGAGACCCAGTACTTC. Its translation is CASSLSGGELETQYF.

This chain uses TRBV27 with TRBJ2-3; the D is unclear. This CDR3 spans 14 amino acids. CDR1 MNHEY and CDR2 SMNVEV come from the germline V gene (reference sequence). With 3 bases removed from V and 0 bases from J, the gap between germline ends came to 7 bases. DNA of the CDR3: TGTGCCAGCAGTTTGTGGCAGAGCACAGATACGCAGTATTTT. Translation: CASSLWQSTDTQYF.

The chain joins TRBV4-1 to TRBJ1-1, with TRBD1 matching over 7 bases. Germline lookup yields CDR1 MGHRA and CDR2 YSYEKL. Trimming removed 4 bases from V and 5 bases from J; junction bases left unmatched: 7. The CDR3 covers 14 residues. The CDR3 DNA reads TGCGCCAGCAGCCTTTACCAGGGGGGAACTGAAGCTTTCTTT. Translation gives CASSLYQGGTEAFF.

The chain combines TRBV18 with TRBJ1-1; the match to TRBD1 covers 9 bases. The germline V gene encodes CDR1 KGHSH and CDR2 LQKENI. This CDR3 is 17 amino acids long. The trim removed 0 bases at V and 0 bases at J, leaving 5 bases unmatched. CDR3 protein: CASSPPIQGAVNTEAFF. The CDR3 bases are TGTGCCAGCTCACCACCTATACAGGGGGCGGTGAACACTGAAGCTTTCTTT.

This clone was counted only a few times. This sequence joins TRBV4-3 and TRBJ2-1; 10 bases map to TRBD2. The CDR3 loop spans 17 amino acids. Trimming at V came to 0 bases and at J to 7 bases, leaving 9 bases not matched to a gene. CDR1 is LGHNA and CDR2 is YSLEER in the germline V gene. CDR3 loop: CASSQDDWLAGVNEQFF. CDR3 nucleotide sequence: TGCGCCAGCAGCCAAGATGATTGGCTAGCGGGGGTAAATGAGCAGTTCTTC.

This chain joins TRBV5-4 and TRBJ2-5; 12 bases match TRBD2. With 4 bases clipped from V and 5 bases from J, the junction kept 9 bases outside the gene matches. Germline V lookup: CDR1 SGHNT, CDR2 YYREEE (reference sequence). The CDR3 totals 16 residues. The CDR3 reads CASSPSGGAVGETQYF. The CDR3 DNA reads TGTGCCAGCAGCCCTAGCGGGGGGGCCGTGGGGGAGACCCAGTACTTC.

This chain links TRBV7-2 with TRBJ2-1, with 11 bases aligning to TRBD2. This CDR3 is 15 amino acids long. The germline CDR1 and CDR2 sequences are SGHTA and FQGNSA. V dropped 5 bases and J dropped 6; count of bases not matched to a gene: 6. The CDR3 DNA follows: TGTGCCAGCAGCACTAGCGGGAGAGGAGGCAATGAGCAGTTCTTC. It specifies CASSTSGRGGNEQFF.

This chain's CDR3 is CASSAYSGLDQPQHF. Written as DNA, the CDR3 is TGTGCCAGCAGCGCCTACTCAGGGCTGGACCAGCCCCAGCATTTT. V and J are TRBV7-8 and TRBJ1-5; D possibly corresponds to TRBD1 (5 bases). V lost 5 bases and J 7 bases, leaving 18 bases between the germline ends. The CDR3 covers 15 residues. Germline values: CDR1 SGHVS, CDR2 FQNEAQ.

CDR3 loop: CASSEPPGQGGYEQFF. The CDR3 DNA follows: TGTGCCAGCAGTGAACCGCCGGGACAGGGAGGTTATGAGCAGTTCTTC. The chain employs TRBV6-1 and TRBJ2-1; 9 bases align to TRBD1. Germline assignment: CDR1 MNHNS and CDR2 SASEGT. This CDR3 is built from 16 residues. V was pared by 2 bases and J by 8 bases, with 10 bases of the junction left unmatched.

The chain uses TRBV5-6 and TRBJ2-7, with TRBD2 identical over 7 bases. V trimming: 5 bases; J trimming: 1 base; junction bases outside the gene matches: 6. This CDR3 has 14 residues. Germline assignment: CDR1 SGHDT and CDR2 YYEEEE. The DNA for the CDR3 is TGTGCCAGCAGTCCGGGGGGAGATTCCTACGAGCAGTACTTC. This gives the protein CASSPGGDSYEQYF.